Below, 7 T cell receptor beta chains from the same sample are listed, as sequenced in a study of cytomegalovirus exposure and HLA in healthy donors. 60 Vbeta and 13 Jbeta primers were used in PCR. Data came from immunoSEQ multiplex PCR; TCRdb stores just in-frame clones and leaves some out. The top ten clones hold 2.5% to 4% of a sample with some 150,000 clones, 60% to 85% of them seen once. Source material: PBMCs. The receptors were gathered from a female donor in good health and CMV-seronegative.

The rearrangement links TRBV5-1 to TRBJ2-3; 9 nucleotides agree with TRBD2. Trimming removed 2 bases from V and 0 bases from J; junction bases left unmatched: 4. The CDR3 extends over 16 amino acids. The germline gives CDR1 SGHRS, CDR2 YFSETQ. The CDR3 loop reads CASSFLAGSSTDTQYF. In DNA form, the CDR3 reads TGCGCCAGCAGCTTTCTAGCGGGATCGAGCACAGATACGCAGTATTTT.

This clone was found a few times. The CDR3 DNA reads as TGTGCCAGCAGCTCCGGAGGACTAGCGGGAGGCGCTGAGCAGTTCTTC. Translated, it gives CASSSGGLAGGAEQFF. The chain carries TRBV7-2 and TRBJ2-1, with 14 bases that match TRBD2. V trimming: 4 bases; J trimming: 9 bases; junction bases outside the gene matches: 8. The CDR3 length is 16 residues. From germline, CDR1 is SGHTA and CDR2 FQGNSA.

In DNA form, the CDR3 reads TGTGCCAGCAGTTTACCTCCAGGGACAGGGCACTCCTACGAGCAGTACTTC. Translating it yields CASSLPPGTGHSYEQYF. The V gene is TRBV27, the J gene TRBJ2-7, with 9 bases lining up with TRBD1. Germline loops: CDR1 MNHEY, CDR2 SMNVEV (reference sequence). The J segment lost 0 bases and the V segment lost 2 bases, leaving 8 bases of the junction unmatched. The CDR3 sequence is 17 residues long.

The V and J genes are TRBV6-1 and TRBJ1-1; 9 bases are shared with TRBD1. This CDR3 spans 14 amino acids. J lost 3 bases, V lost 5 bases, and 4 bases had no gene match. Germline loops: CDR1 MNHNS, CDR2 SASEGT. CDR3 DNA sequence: TGTGCCAGCAGTACAGGGGGCGACGACACTGAAGCTTTCTTT. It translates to CASSTGGDDTEAFF.

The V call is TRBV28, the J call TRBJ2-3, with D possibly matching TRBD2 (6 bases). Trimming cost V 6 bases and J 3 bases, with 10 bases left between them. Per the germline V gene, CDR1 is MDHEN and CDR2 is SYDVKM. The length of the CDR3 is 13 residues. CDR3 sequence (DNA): TGTGCCAGCAGGTCCGGAGGGACAGATACGCAGTATTTT. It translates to CASRSGGTDTQYF.

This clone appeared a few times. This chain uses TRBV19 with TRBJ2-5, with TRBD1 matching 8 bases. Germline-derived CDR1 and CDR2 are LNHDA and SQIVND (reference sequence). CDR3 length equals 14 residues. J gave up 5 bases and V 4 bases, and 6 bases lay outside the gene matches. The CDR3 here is CASSNDRGRETQYF. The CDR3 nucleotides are TGTGCCAGTAGTAACGACAGGGGTAGGGAGACCCAGTACTTC.

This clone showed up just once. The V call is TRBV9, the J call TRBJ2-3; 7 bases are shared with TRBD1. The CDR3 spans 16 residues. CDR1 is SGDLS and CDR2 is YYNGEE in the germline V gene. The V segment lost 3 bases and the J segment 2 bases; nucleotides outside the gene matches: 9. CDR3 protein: CASSAPRDRNTDTQYF. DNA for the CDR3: TGTGCCAGCAGCGCACCACGGGACAGAAACACAGATACGCAGTATTTT.